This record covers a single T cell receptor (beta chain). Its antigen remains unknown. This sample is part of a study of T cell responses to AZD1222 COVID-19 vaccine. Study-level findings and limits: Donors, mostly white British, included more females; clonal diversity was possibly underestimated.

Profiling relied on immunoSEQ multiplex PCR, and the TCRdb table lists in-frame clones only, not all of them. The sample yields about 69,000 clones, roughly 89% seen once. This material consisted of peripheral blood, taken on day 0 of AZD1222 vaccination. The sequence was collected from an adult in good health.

CDR3 sequence reads: CASSFGGVDEQYF. The CDR3 DNA is TGTGCCAGCAGTTTTGGAGGGGTCGACGAGCAGTACTTC. V is TRBV12-3 or TRBV12-4 and J is TRBJ2-7; TRBD2 might be the D (6 bases). This CDR3 has 13 amino acids. V was shortened by 3 bases and J by 5 bases, with 11 bases between the two germline ends.